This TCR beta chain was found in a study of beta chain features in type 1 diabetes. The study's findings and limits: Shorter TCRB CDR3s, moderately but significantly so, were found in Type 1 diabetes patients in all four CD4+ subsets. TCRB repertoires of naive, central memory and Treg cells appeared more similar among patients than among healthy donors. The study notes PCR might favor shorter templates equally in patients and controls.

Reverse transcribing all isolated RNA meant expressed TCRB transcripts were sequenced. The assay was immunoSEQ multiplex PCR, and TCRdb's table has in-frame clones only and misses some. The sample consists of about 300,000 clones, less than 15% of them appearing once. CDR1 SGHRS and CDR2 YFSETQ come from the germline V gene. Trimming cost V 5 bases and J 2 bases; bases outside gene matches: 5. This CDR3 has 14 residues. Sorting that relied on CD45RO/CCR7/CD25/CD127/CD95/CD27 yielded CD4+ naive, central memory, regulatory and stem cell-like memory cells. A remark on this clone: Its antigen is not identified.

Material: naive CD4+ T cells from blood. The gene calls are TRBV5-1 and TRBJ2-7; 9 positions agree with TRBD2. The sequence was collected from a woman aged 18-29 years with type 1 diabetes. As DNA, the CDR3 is TGCGCCAGCAGAGCTAGCGGGACAGCCTACGAGCAGTACTTC. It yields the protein CASRASGTAYEQYF.